The next 9 T cell receptor beta chains were all read from a single sample in a study of blood T cell repertoires in COVID-19. Profiled with immunoSEQ multiplex PCR; TCRdb holds only in-frame clones, not every one. Here the sample spans around 99,000 clones, roughly 88% being singletons. Source material: peripheral blood. All receptors come from a man aged 45-60 years with active or convalescent COVID-19.

The V gene is TRBV21-1, the J gene TRBJ2-5; the tabulated D call, TRBD1, remains unverified against the DNA. TRBV21-1 is described as a pseudogene. This CDR3 has 13 residues. CDR3 amino acids: CASSGTGLETQYF. CDR3 sequence (DNA): TGTGCCAGCAGCGGGACAGGCTTGGAGACCCAGTACTTC.

This sequence joins TRBV5-6 and TRBJ1-1; 8 nucleotides align to TRBD1. Trimming removed 3 bases from V and 5 bases from J; junction bases left unmatched: 6. This CDR3 is 14 amino acids long. Germline V lookup: CDR1 SGHDT, CDR2 YYEEEE. The CDR3 is CASSSSGGRTEAFF. CDR3 coding DNA: TGTGCCAGCAGCTCTTCAGGGGGCCGGACTGAAGCTTTCTTT.

This clone was recorded only once. The chain employs TRBV4-1 and TRBJ1-1, with 8 bases matching TRBD1. V shed 1 base, J shed 10 bases, and the junction held 14 bases outside the gene matches. The CDR3 length is 16 residues. CDR1 and CDR2 (germline): MGHRA, YSYEKL. CDR3 DNA: TGCGCCAGCAGCCAAGGTCCGAGGACAGGGAGTCGAGGAGCTTTCTTT. Amino acid sequence: CASSQGPRTGSRGAFF.

V gene TRBV7-2 combines with J gene TRBJ2-1; no clear D. Trimming cost V 7 bases and J 1 base, with 11 bases left between them. Germline V gene sequence: CDR1 SGHTA, CDR2 FQGNSA. This CDR3 is built from 14 residues. The CDR3 coding sequence is TGTGCCAGCACCCTAACCATTTCCTACAATGAGCAGTTCTTC. It yields the protein CASTLTISYNEQFF.

The chain has TRBV7-2 and TRBJ2-5; 7 bases fit TRBD2. The CDR3 extends over 15 amino acids. Trimming removed 0 bases from V and 5 bases from J; junction bases left unmatched: 6. Germline V CDR1 and CDR2: SGHTA, FQGNSA. CDR3 protein: CASSLAAGVQETQYF. CDR3 DNA sequence: TGTGCCAGCAGCTTAGCGGCGGGAGTTCAGGAGACCCAGTACTTC.

The rearrangement uses TRBV24-1 and TRBJ2-3; 12 bases fit TRBD2. Germline V gene lookup returns CDR1 KGHDR and CDR2 SFDVKD. After removal of 0 bases from V and 6 bases from J, the junction contained 0 bases not matched to a gene. The CDR3 consists of 15 residues. The CDR3 loop reads CATSDLTSGGDTQYF. CDR3 DNA sequence: TGTGCCACCAGTGATTTGACTAGCGGGGGGGATACGCAGTATTTT.

This chain joins TRBV12-3 or TRBV12-4 and TRBJ1-2, with D uncertain. This CDR3 region has 12 residues. The V end was cut by 5 bases, the J end by 7 bases, with 11 bases between. CDR3 sequence reads: CASSRSLGGYTF. In DNA, the CDR3 is TGTGCCAGCAGTCGGTCCCTAGGTGGCTACACCTTC.

This clone was counted a single time. The chain uses TRBV18 and TRBJ2-7, with TRBD2 matching over 7 bases. The V and J ends lost 3 bases and 3 bases, in that order; junction bases with no gene match: 17. Germline V gives CDR1 KGHSH, CDR2 LQKENI. CDR3 length equals 18 residues. The CDR3 DNA is TGTGCCAGCTCACCCTTCGACTACGGGTCGGGGGGTCACTACGAGCAGTACTTC. Translation: CASSPFDYGSGGHYEQYF.

V and J are TRBV5-8 and TRBJ1-6, with a possible D match to TRBD1 (5 bases). Germline CDR1 reads SGHTS; CDR2 reads YDEGEE. The CDR3 sequence is 11 residues long. V was cut by 1 base and J by 12 bases, with 5 bases left in between. The CDR3: CASSLRGPLHF. In nucleotides, the CDR3 is TGTGCCAGCAGCTTGAGGGGACCCCTCCACTTT.